This paragraph reports one T cell receptor beta chain. Its antigen is unknown. The V segment lost 6 bases and the J segment 5 bases; nucleotides outside the gene matches: 10. The germline V gene encodes CDR1 SQVTM and CDR2 ANQGSEA. The CDR3 runs 14 residues. This entry comes from a study of cytomegalovirus exposure and HLA in healthy donors. Findings of the study overall: Cytomegalovirus-associated TCR beta chains were listed, numbering roughly 150.

13 Jbeta primers and 60 Vbeta primers were used for the PCR. This table comes from immunoSEQ multiplex PCR, and its TCRdb copy is limited to in-frame clones, with some not included. The sample comprises some 110,000 clones, over 65% of which are singletons, and about 8% rests with the top ten. The chain couples TRBV29-1 to TRBJ1-1; 9 nucleotides line up with TRBD1. The TCR comes from a woman aged 35 to 49 in good health and CMV-seropositive. Sequencing input: PBMCs. CDR3 bases: TGCAGCGTCGTACTGGGACAGGGAGGGACTGAAGCTTTCTTT. It translates to CSVVLGQGGTEAFF.